This T cell receptor (beta chain) was recovered during a study of T cells after yellow fever vaccination. TCR cDNA, made by 5'RACE template switching, carried an added universal primer site and UMIs. TCRdb re-analysed the 5' RACE reads in MiXCR, keeping a single row per CDR3 protein. The data show roughly 330,000 distinct CDR3 sequences, with 6.8% seen just once and roughly a sixth held by the top ten. This clonotype was detected ten times or more. Its specificity is not known. CDR3 length: 14 residues. The V gene's germline CDR1 is DFQATT and CDR2 SNEGSKA (reference sequence). With 3 bases clipped from V and 6 bases from J, the junction kept 5 bases outside the gene matches. Study-wide findings and caveats: Just a small share of clonotypes turned up in the CD4 compartment as well as the CD8 compartment. Abundant clonotypes from the bulk population could have been carried over as contaminants into FACS-sorted repertoires.

The starting material was PBMCs, obtained around 45 days after the first yellow fever vaccination. The rearrangement links TRBV20-1 to TRBJ2-1, with TRBD2 matching 10 bases. This TCR was recovered from a man aged 18 to 29 who received the YFV17D yellow fever vaccine. The CDR3 sequence: CSASGLAGVNEQFF. The CDR3 bases are TGCAGTGCTAGTGGTCTAGCGGGGGTCAATGAGCAGTTCTTC.